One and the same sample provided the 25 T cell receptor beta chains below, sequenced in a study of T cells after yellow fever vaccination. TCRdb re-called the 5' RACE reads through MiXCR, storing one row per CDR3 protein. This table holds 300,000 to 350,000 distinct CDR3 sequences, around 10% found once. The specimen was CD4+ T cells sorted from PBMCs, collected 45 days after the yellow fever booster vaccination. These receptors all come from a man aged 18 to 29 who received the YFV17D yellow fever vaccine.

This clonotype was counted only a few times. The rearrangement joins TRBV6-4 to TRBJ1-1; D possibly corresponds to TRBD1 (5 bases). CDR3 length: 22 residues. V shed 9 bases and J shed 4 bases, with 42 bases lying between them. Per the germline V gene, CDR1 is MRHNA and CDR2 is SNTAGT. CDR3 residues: CARKPGRWPGFAVAGLATEAFF. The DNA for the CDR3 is TGTGCCAGAAAACCCGGACGGTGGCCAGGGTTCGCGGTGGCCGGTCTGGCCACTGAAGCTTTCTTT.

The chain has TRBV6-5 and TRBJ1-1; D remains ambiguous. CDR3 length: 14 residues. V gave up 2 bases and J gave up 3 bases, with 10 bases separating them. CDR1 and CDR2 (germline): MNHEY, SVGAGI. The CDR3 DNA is TGTGCCAGCAGTTACGGCTTATCGGACACTGAAGCTTTCTTT. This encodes CASSYGLSDTEAFF.

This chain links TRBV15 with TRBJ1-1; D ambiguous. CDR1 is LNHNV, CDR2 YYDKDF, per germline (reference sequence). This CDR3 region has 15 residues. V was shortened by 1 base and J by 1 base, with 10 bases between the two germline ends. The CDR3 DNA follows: TGTGCCACCAGCAGAGGGGCAGATGAGAACACTGAAGCTTTCTTT. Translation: CATSRGADENTEAFF.

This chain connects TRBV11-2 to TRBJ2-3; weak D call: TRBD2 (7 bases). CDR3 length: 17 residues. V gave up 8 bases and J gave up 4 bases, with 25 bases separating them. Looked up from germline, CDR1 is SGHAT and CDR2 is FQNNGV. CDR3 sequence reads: CASCPAGAGSTPDTQYF. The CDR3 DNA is TGTGCCAGCTGCCCGGCGGGGGCAGGGTCTACCCCAGATACGCAGTATTTT.

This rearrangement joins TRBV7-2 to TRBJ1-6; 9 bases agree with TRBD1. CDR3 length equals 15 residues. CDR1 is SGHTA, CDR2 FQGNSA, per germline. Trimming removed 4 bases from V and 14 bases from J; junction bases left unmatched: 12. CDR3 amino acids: CASSSRTGAYLALHF. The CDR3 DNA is TGTGCCAGCAGCTCCCGGACAGGGGCCTACCTGGCCCTCCACTTT.

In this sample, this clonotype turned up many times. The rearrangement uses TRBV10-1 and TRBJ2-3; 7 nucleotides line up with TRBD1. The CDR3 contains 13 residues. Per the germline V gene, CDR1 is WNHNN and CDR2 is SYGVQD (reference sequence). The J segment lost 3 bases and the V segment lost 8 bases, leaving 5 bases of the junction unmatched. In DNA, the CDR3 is TGCGCCAGCGCACGGGACAGAACAGATACGCAGTATTTT. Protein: CASARDRTDTQYF.

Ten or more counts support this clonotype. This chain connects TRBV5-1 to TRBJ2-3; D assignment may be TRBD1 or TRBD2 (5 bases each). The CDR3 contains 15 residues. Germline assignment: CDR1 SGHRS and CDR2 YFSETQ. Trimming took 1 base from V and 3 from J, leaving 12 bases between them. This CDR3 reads CASSLRGDRTDTQYF. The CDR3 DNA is TGCGCCAGCAGCTTGCGAGGGGATCGGACAGATACGCAGTATTTT.

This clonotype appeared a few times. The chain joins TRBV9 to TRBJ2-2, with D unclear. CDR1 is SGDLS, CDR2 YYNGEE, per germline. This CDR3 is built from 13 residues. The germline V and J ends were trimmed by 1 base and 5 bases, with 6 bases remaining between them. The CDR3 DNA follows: TGTGCCAGCAGCGTACTGATTACCGGGGAGCTGTTTTTT. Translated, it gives CASSVLITGELFF.

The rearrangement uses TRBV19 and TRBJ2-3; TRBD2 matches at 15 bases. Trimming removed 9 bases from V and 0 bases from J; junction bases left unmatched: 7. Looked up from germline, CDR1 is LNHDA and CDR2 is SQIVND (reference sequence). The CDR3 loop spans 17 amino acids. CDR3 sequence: CASRPGLAGGSTDTQYF. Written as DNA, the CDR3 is TGTGCCAGCCGACCGGGACTAGCGGGGGGAAGCACAGATACGCAGTATTTT.

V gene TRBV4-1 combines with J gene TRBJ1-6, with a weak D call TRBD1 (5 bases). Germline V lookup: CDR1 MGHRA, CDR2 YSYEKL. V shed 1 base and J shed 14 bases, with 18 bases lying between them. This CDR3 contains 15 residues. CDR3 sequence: CASSQVSQRPGALHF. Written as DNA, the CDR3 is TGCGCCAGCAGCCAAGTGAGTCAGCGCCCGGGGGCCCTCCACTTT.

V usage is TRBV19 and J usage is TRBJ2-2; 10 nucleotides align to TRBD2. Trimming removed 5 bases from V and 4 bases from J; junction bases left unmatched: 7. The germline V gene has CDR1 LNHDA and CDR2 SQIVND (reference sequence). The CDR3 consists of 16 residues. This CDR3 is CASSPLAGDITGELFF. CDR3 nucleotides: TGTGCCAGTAGTCCCCTAGCGGGGGATATCACCGGGGAGCTGTTTTTT.

CDR3 region: CASSVLGGGEYRQFF. For the CDR3, the DNA is TGTGCCAGCAGTGTATTAGGCGGAGGGGAGTATCGGCAGTTCTTC. This chain uses TRBV2 with TRBJ2-1; TRBD2 is a possible D gene (6 bases). Germline V gene lookup returns CDR1 SNHLY and CDR2 FYNNEI. This CDR3 is built from 15 residues. V was clipped by 4 bases and J by 12 bases, with 22 bases between them.

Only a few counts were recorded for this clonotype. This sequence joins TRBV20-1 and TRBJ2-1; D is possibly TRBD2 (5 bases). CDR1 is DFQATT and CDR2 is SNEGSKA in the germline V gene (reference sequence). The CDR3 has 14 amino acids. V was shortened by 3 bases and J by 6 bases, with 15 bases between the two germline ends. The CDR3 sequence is CSASRLSHGNEQFF. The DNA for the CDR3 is TGCAGTGCTAGCAGACTAAGCCACGGCAATGAGCAGTTCTTC.

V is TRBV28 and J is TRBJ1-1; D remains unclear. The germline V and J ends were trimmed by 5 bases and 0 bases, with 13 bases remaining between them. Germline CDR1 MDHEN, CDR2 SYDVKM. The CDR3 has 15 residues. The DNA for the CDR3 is TGTGCCAGCAGTCCCCCGCAGAATGTGAACACTGAAGCTTTCTTT. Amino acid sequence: CASSPPQNVNTEAFF.

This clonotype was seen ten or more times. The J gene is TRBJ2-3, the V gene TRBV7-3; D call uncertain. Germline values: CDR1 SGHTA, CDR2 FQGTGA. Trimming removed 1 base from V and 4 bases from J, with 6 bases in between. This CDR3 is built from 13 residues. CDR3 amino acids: CASSLMASDTQYF. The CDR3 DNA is TGTGCCAGCAGCTTAATGGCATCAGATACGCAGTATTTT.

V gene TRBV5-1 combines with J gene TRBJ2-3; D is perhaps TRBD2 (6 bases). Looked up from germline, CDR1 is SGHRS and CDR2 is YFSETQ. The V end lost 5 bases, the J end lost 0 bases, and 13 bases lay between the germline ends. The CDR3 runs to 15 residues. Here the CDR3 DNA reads TGCGCCAGCAGAGGGGACTTTTCTAGCACAGATACGCAGTATTTT. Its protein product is CASRGDFSSTDTQYF.

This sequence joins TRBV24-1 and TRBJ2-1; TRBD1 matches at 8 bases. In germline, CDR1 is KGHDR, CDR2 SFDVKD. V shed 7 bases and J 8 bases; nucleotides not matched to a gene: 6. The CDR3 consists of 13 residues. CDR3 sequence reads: CATRGQGSDEQFF. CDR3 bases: TGTGCCACCAGAGGACAGGGTAGCGATGAGCAGTTCTTC.

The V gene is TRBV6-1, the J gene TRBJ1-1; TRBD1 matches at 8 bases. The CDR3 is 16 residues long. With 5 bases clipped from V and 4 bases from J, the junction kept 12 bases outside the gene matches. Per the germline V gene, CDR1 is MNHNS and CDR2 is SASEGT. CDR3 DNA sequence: TGTGCCAGCAGTTCCCGACAGGGGAGTCGTGTCACTGAAGCTTTCTTT. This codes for CASSSRQGSRVTEAFF.

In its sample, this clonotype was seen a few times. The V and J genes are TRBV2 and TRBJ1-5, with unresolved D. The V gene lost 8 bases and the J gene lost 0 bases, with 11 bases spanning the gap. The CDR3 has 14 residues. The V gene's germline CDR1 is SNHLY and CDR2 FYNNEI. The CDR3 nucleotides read TGTGCCAGCCGGAGGACCTATAGCAATCAGCCCCAGCATTTT. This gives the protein CASRRTYSNQPQHF.

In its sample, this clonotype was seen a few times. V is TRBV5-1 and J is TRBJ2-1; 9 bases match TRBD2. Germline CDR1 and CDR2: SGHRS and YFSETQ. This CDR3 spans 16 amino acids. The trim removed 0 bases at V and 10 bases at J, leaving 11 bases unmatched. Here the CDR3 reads CASSLGSAGGRHEQFF. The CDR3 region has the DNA TGCGCCAGCAGCTTGGGGTCTGCGGGGGGGCGACACGAGCAGTTCTTC.

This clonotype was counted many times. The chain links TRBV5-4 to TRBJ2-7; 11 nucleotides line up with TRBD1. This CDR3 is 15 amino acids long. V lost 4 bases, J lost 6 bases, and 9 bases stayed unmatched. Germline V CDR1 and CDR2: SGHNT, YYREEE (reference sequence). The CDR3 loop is CASSQGGTGGREQYF. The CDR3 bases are TGTGCCAGCAGCCAGGGGGGGACAGGGGGTCGCGAGCAGTACTTC.

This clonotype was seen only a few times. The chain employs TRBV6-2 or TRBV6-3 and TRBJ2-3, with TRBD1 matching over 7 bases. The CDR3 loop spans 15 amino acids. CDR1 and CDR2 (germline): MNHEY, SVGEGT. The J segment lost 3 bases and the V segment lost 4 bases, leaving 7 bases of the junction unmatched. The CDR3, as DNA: TGTGCCAGCAGTTTCCACAGGGGAAGAACAGATACGCAGTATTTT. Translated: CASSFHRGRTDTQYF.

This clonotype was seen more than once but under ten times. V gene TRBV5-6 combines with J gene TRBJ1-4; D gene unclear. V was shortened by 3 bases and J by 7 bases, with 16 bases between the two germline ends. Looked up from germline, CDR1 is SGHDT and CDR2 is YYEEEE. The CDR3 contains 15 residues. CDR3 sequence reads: CASSSVAEGGEKLFF. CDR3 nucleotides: TGTGCCAGCAGCTCGGTTGCTGAGGGCGGTGAAAAACTGTTTTTT.

This CDR3 is CASSTGRFSGNTIYF. The CDR3 DNA reads TGTGCCAGCAGCACGGGACGGTTCTCTGGAAACACCATATATTTT. V usage is TRBV7-6 and J usage is TRBJ1-3, with a tentative D call TRBD1 (5 bases). The CDR3 extends over 15 amino acids. Germline values: CDR1 SGHVS, CDR2 FNYEAQ. V was shortened by 5 bases and J by 0 bases, with 11 bases between the two germline ends.

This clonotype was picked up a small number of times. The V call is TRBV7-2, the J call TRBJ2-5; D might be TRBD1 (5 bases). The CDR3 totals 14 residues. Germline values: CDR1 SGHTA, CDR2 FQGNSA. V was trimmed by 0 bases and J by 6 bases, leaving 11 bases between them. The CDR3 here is CASSLAKGRKTQYF. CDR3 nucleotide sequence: TGTGCCAGCAGCTTAGCGAAGGGGCGAAAGACCCAGTACTTC.